The 27 T cell receptor beta chains in this list originate from one sample, sequenced in a study of Graves' ophthalmopathy and Graves' hyperthyroidism. RNA served as the template for amplifying TCR beta CDR3 regions. HTBI primers primed a first-round RT-PCR, and a second-round multiplex PCR followed. Via MiXCR, TCRdb re-called the multiplex PCR reads, giving one row per CDR3 protein. This table holds 200,000 to 300,000 distinct CDR3 sequences, 40% to 50% found once. The sequenced material came from peripheral blood. The receptors originated from an adult man with Graves' ophthalmopathy.

There are many counts of this clonotype. The rearrangement joins TRBV7-2 to TRBJ1-1; D might be TRBD1 (6 bases). Germline V CDR1 and CDR2: SGHTA, FQGNSA. Trimming took off 4 bases at V and 6 bases at J, with 18 bases between the two ends. The CDR3 length is 15 residues. The CDR3 DNA is TGTGCCAGCAGCTCCTCAGGGGTCCTTCAACCTGAAGCTTTCTTT. Its protein is CASSSSGVLQPEAFF.

This clonotype was counted between two and nine times. This chain joins TRBV20-1 and TRBJ2-7, with 10 bases that match TRBD2. The ends lost 3 bases at V and 1 base at J; junction bases unmatched: 6. Germline CDR1 is DFQATT and CDR2 is SNEGSKA (reference sequence). There are 15 residues in the CDR3. The CDR3 protein is CSARTGLAVSYEQYF. In DNA form, the CDR3 reads TGCAGTGCTAGGACAGGACTAGCGGTTTCCTACGAGCAGTACTTC.

Only one count was recorded for this clonotype. This chain joins TRBV7-8 and TRBJ2-5; D might be TRBD2 (7 bases). Germline CDR1 SGHVS, CDR2 FQNEAQ. The CDR3 is 14 residues long. The V and J ends lost 5 bases and 6 bases respectively, with 16 bases between them. CDR3 sequence reads: CASSPTGGAQTQYF. Here the CDR3 DNA reads TGTGCCAGCAGCCCGACGGGGGGCGCGCAGACCCAGTACTTC.

The J gene is TRBJ2-7, the V gene TRBV24-1; tentative D call: TRBD1 (7 bases). This CDR3 comprises 16 residues. Germline-derived CDR1 and CDR2 are KGHDR and SFDVKD. V gave up 4 bases and J gave up 5 bases, with 20 bases separating them. The CDR3 nucleotides are TGTGCCACCAGTGACCCTGCCAGCGGAGGGGGCGACGAGCAGTACTTC. Translation: CATSDPASGGGDEQYF.

The chain links TRBV4-1 to TRBJ1-4; D is undetermined. The CDR3 sequence is 13 residues long. Trimming shortened V by 0 bases and J by 12 bases, and 11 bases separated the two germline ends. From germline, CDR1 is MGHRA and CDR2 YSYEKL. The CDR3, as DNA: TGCGCCAGCAGCCAAGAGGGCAGCCTTGAACTGTTTTTT. As protein: CASSQEGSLELFF.

The chain recombines TRBV9 with TRBJ2-3; the D gene is possibly TRBD2 (5 bases). Between the trimmed V and J ends, which lost 0 bases and 2 bases, there was a span of 16 bases. This CDR3 region has 17 residues. Per the germline V gene, CDR1 is SGDLS and CDR2 is YYNGEE. The CDR3 is CASSVGGPYDYTDTQYF. The CDR3 nucleotides read TGTGCCAGCAGCGTAGGTGGACCGTACGACTACACAGATACGCAGTATTTT.

As DNA, the CDR3 is TGTGCCATCGCATGGGGCAGTTTCGGGTTTAACTATGGCTACACCTTC. As protein: CAIAWGSFGFNYGYTF. The J gene is TRBJ1-2, the V gene TRBV10-3; D might be TRBD1 (5 bases). Germline V gene sequence: CDR1 ENHRY, CDR2 SYGVKD. Trimming left V 8 bases short and J 1 base short, with 20 bases between. The CDR3 is made up of 16 amino acids.

The rearrangement uses TRBV10-2 and TRBJ2-5; TRBD2 matches at 10 bases. The J call is uncertain, as TRBJ2-1 better fits the DNA end. This CDR3 region has 15 residues. From germline, CDR1 is WSHSY and CDR2 SAAADI. The DNA of the CDR3 is TGCGCCAGCAGTGAGGGGCTAGCGGGAGTCAGTGAGCAGTTCTTC. Translated: CASSEGLAGVSEQFF.

This clonotype came up a few times. The chain is built from TRBV12-3 or TRBV12-4 and TRBJ2-2, with TRBD2 as a possible D gene (6 bases). CDR3 length: 14 residues. The V and J ends lost 6 bases and 1 base respectively, with 9 bases between them. The CDR3 DNA is TGTGCCAGCAGCAGACTAGGGAACACCGGGGAGCTGTTTTTT. Its protein product is CASSRLGNTGELFF.

This clonotype was seen more than once but under ten times. The chain joins TRBV7-3 to TRBJ2-5; D might be TRBD2 (6 bases). With 5 bases removed from V and 14 bases from J, the gap between germline ends came to 27 bases. Germline V lookup: CDR1 SGHTA, CDR2 FQGTGA. The CDR3 runs to 15 residues. CDR3 DNA: TGTGCCAGCAGCCCCGCCGGGGGTCCGTCTTTTTCCGCTTACTTC. It is translated as CASSPAGGPSFSAYF.

This clonotype was counted between two and nine times. The CDR3 loop reads CSARDVTSGEQYF. The CDR3 bases are TGCAGTGCTAGAGATGTAACTAGCGGCGAGCAGTACTTC. The chain employs TRBV20-1 and TRBJ2-7, with 8 bases identical to TRBD2. Germline assignment: CDR1 DFQATT and CDR2 SNEGSKA (reference sequence). V lost 0 bases, J lost 6 bases, and 4 bases stayed unmatched. This CDR3 is built from 13 residues.

J is TRBJ1-4 and V is TRBV7-2; no firm D call. V lost 3 bases to trimming and J lost 5 bases, with 16 bases between them. In germline, CDR1 is SGHTA, CDR2 FQGNSA. CDR3 length: 16 amino acids. The CDR3 sequence: CASSLQSGGYNEKLFF. The DNA for the CDR3 is TGTGCCAGCAGCTTGCAAAGTGGAGGGTACAATGAAAAACTGTTTTTT.

In its sample, this clonotype was seen many times. V is TRBV7-6 and J is TRBJ1-1; tentatively, D is TRBD1 (5 bases). With 5 bases removed from V and 1 base from J, the gap between germline ends came to 14 bases. The CDR3 consists of 15 residues. Germline V gene sequence: CDR1 SGHVS, CDR2 FNYEAQ. CDR3 DNA: TGTGCCAGCAGCCAATCTGGACATCAGAACACTGAAGCTTTCTTT. Residues: CASSQSGHQNTEAFF. The full variable domain, completed using reference TRBV7-6 and TRBJ1-1, is GAGVSQSPRYKVTKRGQDVALRCDPISGHVSLYWYRQALGQGPEFLTYFNYEAQQDKSGLPNDRFSAERPEGSISTLTIQRTEQRDSAMYRCASSQSGHQNTEAFFGQGTRLTVV.

This chain uses TRBV19 with TRBJ2-2; D is ambiguous. The CDR3 totals 18 residues. V was clipped by 5 bases and J by 1 base, with 20 bases between them. Germline loops: CDR1 LNHDA, CDR2 SQIVND (reference sequence). CDR3 in amino acids: CASSVGFRAVLNTGELFF. The CDR3 bases are TGTGCCAGTAGTGTGGGCTTTAGGGCGGTCTTGAACACCGGGGAGCTGTTTTTT.

The rearrangement links TRBV6-5 to TRBJ2-2; D uncertain. CDR1 and CDR2 from the germline V gene are MNHEY and SVGAGI. V was trimmed by 5 bases and J by 8 bases, leaving 6 bases between them. This CDR3 comprises 11 residues. The CDR3 reads CASSPQGELFF. CDR3 nucleotide sequence: TGTGCCAGCAGTCCACAGGGGGAGCTGTTTTTT.

This clonotype was detected a few times. This chain connects TRBV7-8 to TRBJ1-6; D is uncertain. V was cut by 0 bases and J by 7 bases, with 16 bases left in between. From germline, CDR1 is SGHVS and CDR2 FQNEAQ. CDR3 length equals 17 residues. The CDR3 is CASSLAIQRADNSPLHF. Here the CDR3 DNA reads TGTGCCAGCAGCTTAGCGATCCAAAGGGCGGACAATTCACCCCTCCACTTT.

Only a few counts were recorded for this clonotype. The V and J genes are TRBV7-9 and TRBJ2-7; TRBD1 aligns across 11 bases. V shed 5 bases, J shed 3 bases, and the junction held 6 bases outside the gene matches. CDR1 is SEHNR and CDR2 is FQNEAQ in the germline V gene (reference sequence). This CDR3 is 15 amino acids long. The CDR3 is CASSQTGTGGYEQYF. The CDR3 DNA follows: TGTGCCAGCAGCCAAACCGGGACAGGGGGCTACGAGCAGTACTTC.

The CDR3 DNA reads TGTGCCAGCAGTGATGGCGGGGGGTACTACGAGCAGTACTTC. Its translation is CASSDGGGYYEQYF. This chain uses TRBV2 with TRBJ2-7; 8 nucleotides align to TRBD2. The CDR3 runs to 14 residues. The trim removed 3 bases at V and 3 bases at J, leaving 4 bases unmatched. Looked up from germline, CDR1 is SNHLY and CDR2 is FYNNEI.

This clonotype was found a few times. This sequence joins TRBV12-3 or TRBV12-4 and TRBJ1-1, with D perhaps TRBD1 (6 bases). The CDR3 covers 13 residues. The ends were cut back, 7 bases at V and 1 base at J, with 10 bases in the middle. CDR3 sequence reads: CASNGQTNTEAFF. The CDR3 coding sequence is TGTGCCAGCAACGGACAGACGAACACTGAAGCTTTCTTT.

This clonotype showed up just a few times. The chain carries TRBV7-9 and TRBJ2-7; D is uncertain. CDR3 size: 11 residues. V lost 7 bases, J lost 6 bases, and 10 bases lay in between. The germline CDR1 and CDR2 sequences are SEHNR and FQNEAQ (reference sequence). CDR3 DNA: TGTGCCAGCACCGAAGTAAGCGAGCAGTACTTC. This translates into CASTEVSEQYF.

The rearrangement joins TRBV20-1 to TRBJ1-5; D is ambiguous. The germline V and J ends were trimmed by 3 bases and 13 bases, with 7 bases remaining between them. Germline V gives CDR1 DFQATT, CDR2 SNEGSKA (reference sequence). The CDR3 loop spans 9 amino acids. The chain's CDR3 is CSASEGQHF. The CDR3 nucleotides are TGCAGTGCTAGTGAGGGACAGCATTTT.

The sample holds many counts of this clonotype. Here the CDR3 DNA reads TGTGCCATCAGTGCGGACAGGGGAATATATGGCTACACCTTC. Its protein is CAISADRGIYGYTF. The genes are TRBV10-3 and TRBJ1-2; 9 bases line up with TRBD1. J gave up 5 bases and V 4 bases, and 5 bases lay outside the gene matches. The CDR3 is 14 amino acids. Germline CDR1 and CDR2: ENHRY and SYGVKD.

The CDR3 DNA follows: TGTGCTAGTGGTTTGGTACAGAATTCACCCCTCCACTTT. This sequence encodes CASGLVQNSPLHF. V gene TRBV12-3 or TRBV12-4 combines with J gene TRBJ1-6; D uncertain. This CDR3 region has 13 residues.

The V gene is TRBV5-6, the J gene TRBJ2-5, with TRBD1 matching 9 bases. Losses at the gene ends were 3 bases for V and 5 bases for J; bases not matched to a gene: 8. Germline lookup yields CDR1 SGHDT and CDR2 YYEEEE. The CDR3 has 15 residues. CDR3 protein: CASSSKGQGGETQYF. CDR3 DNA: TGTGCCAGCAGCTCGAAGGGACAGGGCGGGGAGACCCAGTACTTC.

The genes are TRBV5-6 and TRBJ2-2; D is unclear. CDR1 SGHDT and CDR2 YYEEEE come from the germline V gene. This CDR3 spans 14 amino acids. The germline V and J ends were trimmed by 0 bases and 9 bases, with 12 bases remaining between them. The chain's CDR3 is CASSLGAPGRELFF. In nucleotides, the CDR3 is TGTGCCAGCAGCTTGGGGGCGCCAGGTCGGGAGCTGTTTTTT.

In this sample, this clonotype turned up a few times. The V and J genes are TRBV7-9 and TRBJ2-5; the match to TRBD2 covers 10 bases. Germline CDR1 and CDR2: SEHNR and FQNEAQ (reference sequence). V lost 5 bases to trimming and J lost 3 bases; unmatched junction nucleotides: 9. The CDR3 is 16 amino acids. The CDR3 loop is CASSLIAGGGKETQYF. The CDR3 DNA reads TGTGCCAGCAGCCTCATAGCGGGAGGCGGGAAAGAGACCCAGTACTTC.

This chain uses TRBV7-9 with TRBJ2-5; the D gene is possibly TRBD1 (5 bases). V lost 2 bases and J 3 bases, leaving 10 bases between the germline ends. Per the germline V gene, CDR1 is SEHNR and CDR2 is FQNEAQ (reference sequence). The CDR3 is made up of 14 amino acids. CDR3 region: CASSLPQGEETQYF. CDR3 in DNA: TGTGCCAGCAGCTTACCGCAAGGGGAAGAGACCCAGTACTTC.